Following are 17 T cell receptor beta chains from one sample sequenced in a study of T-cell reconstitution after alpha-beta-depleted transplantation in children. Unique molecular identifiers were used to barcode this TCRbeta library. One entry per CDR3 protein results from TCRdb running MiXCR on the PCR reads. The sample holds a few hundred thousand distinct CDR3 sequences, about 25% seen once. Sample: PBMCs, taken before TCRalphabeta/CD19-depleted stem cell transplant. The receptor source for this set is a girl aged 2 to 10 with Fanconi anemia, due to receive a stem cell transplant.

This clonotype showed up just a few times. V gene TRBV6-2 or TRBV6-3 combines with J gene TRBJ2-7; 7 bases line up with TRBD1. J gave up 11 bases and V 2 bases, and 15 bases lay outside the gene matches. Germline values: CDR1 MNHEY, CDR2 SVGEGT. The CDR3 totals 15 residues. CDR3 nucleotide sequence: TGTGCCAGCAGTTACGCGACTCATTGGAATACAGGGGAGTACTTC. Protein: CASSYATHWNTGEYF.

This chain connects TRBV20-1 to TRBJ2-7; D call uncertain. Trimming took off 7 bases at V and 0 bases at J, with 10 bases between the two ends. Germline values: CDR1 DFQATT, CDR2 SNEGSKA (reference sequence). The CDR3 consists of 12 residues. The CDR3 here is CSGELSSYEQYF. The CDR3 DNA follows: TGCAGTGGAGAGTTGAGCTCCTACGAGCAGTACTTC.

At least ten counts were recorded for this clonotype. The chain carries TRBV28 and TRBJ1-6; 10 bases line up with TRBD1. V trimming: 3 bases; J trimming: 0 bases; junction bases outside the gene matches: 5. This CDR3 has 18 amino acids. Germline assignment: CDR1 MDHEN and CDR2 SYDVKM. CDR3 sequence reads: CASSLTGGQSSYNSPLHF. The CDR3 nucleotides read TGTGCCAGCAGTTTGACAGGGGGCCAGAGCTCCTATAATTCACCCCTCCACTTT.

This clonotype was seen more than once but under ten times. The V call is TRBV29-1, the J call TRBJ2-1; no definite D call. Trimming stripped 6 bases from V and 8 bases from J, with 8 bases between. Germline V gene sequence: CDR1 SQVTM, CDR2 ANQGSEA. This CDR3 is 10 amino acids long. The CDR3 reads CSVLDYEQFF. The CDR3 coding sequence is TGCAGCGTCCTAGACTATGAGCAGTTCTTC.

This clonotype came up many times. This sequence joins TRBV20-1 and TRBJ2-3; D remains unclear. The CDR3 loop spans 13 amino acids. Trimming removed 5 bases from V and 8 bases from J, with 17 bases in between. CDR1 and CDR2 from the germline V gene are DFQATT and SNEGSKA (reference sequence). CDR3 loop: CSALSPLAATQYF. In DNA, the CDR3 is TGCAGTGCTCTATCCCCCTTGGCAGCTACGCAGTATTTT.

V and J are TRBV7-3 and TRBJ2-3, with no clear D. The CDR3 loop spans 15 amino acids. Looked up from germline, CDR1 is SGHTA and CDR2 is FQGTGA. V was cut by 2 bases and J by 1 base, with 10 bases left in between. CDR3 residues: CASSLVGKGTDTQYF. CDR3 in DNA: TGTGCCAGCAGCTTAGTGGGTAAAGGCACAGATACGCAGTATTTT.

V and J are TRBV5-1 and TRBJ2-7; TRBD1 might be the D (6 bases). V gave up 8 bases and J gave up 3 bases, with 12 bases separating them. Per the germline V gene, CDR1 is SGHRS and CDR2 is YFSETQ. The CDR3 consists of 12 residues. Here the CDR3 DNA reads TGCGCCAGTATGTCACAGGGCTACGAGCAGTACTTC. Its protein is CASMSQGYEQYF.

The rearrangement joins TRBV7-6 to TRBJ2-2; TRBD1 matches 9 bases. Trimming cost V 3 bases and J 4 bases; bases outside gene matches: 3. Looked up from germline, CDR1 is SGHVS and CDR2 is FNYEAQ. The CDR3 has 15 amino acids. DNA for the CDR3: TGTGCCAGCAGCTTGGGACAGGGAGGCACCGGGGAGCTGTTTTTT. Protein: CASSLGQGGTGELFF.

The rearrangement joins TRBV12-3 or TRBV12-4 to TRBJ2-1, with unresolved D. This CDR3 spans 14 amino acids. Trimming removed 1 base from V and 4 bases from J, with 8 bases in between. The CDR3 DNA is TGTGCCAGCAGTTTAGTGGCCCCATACAATGAGCAGTTCTTC. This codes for CASSLVAPYNEQFF.

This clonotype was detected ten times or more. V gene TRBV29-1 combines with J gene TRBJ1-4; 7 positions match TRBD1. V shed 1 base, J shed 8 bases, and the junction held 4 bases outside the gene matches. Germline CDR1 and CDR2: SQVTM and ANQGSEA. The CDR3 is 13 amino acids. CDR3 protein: CSVEGQGGEKLFF. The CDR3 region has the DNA TGCAGCGTTGAAGGACAGGGAGGCGAAAAACTGTTTTTT.

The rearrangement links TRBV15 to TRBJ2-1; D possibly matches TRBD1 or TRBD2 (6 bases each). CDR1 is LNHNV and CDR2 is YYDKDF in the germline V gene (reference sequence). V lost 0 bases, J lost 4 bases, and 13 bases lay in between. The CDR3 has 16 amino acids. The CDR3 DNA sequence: TGTGCCACCAGCAGAGATCGGGGGCCGGGGTACAATGAGCAGTTCTTC. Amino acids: CATSRDRGPGYNEQFF. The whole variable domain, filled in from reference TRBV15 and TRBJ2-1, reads DAMVIQNPRYQVTQFGKPVTLSCSQTLNHNVMYWYQQKSSQAPKLLFHYYDKDFNNEADTPDNFQSRRPNTSFCFLDIRSPGLGDTAMYLCATSRDRGPGYNEQFFGPGTRLTVL.

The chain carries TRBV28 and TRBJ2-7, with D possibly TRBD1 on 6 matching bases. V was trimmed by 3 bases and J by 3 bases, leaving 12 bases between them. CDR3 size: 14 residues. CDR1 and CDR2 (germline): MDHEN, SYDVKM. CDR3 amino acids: CASSFRTGNYEQYF. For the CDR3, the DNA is TGTGCCAGCAGTTTTAGAACAGGGAACTACGAGCAGTACTTC.

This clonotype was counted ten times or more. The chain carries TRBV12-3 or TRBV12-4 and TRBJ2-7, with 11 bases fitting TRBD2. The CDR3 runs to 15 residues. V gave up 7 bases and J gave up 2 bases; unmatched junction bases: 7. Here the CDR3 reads CASTPGLAETYEQYF. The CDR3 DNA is TGTGCCAGCACCCCGGGACTAGCGGAAACCTACGAGCAGTACTTC.

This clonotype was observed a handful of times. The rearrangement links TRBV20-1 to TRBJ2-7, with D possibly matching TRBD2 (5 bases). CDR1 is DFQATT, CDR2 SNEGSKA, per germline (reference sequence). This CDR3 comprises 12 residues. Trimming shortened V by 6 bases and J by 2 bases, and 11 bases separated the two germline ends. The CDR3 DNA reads TGCAGTGCCACGGACGGGACCTACGAGCAGTACTTC. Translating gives CSATDGTYEQYF.

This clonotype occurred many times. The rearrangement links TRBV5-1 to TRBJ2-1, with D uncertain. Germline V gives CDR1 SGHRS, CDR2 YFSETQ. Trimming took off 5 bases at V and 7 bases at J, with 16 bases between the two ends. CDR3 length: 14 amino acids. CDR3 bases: TGCGCCAGCAGGACAACTACTACTACAAATGAGCAGTTCTTC. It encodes CASRTTTTTNEQFF. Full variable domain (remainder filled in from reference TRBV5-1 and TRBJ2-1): KAGVTQTPRYLIKTRGQQVTLSCSPISGHRSVSWYQQTPGQGLQFLFEYFSETQRNKGNFPGRFSGRQFSNSRSEMNVSTLELGDSALYLCASRTTTTTNEQFFGPGTRLTVL.

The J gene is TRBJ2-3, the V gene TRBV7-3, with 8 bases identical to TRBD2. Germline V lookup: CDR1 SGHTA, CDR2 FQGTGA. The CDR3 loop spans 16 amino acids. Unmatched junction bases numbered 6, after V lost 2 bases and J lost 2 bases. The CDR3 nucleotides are TGTGCCAGCAGCTTAGGTGGGACTAGGACCACAGATACGCAGTATTTT. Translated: CASSLGGTRTTDTQYF. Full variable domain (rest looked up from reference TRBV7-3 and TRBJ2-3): GAGVSQTPSNKVTEKGKYVELRCDPISGHTALYWYRQSLGQGPEFLIYFQGTGAADDSGLPNDRFFAVRPEGSVSTLKIQRTERGDSAVYLCASSLGGTRTTDTQYFGPGTRLTVL.

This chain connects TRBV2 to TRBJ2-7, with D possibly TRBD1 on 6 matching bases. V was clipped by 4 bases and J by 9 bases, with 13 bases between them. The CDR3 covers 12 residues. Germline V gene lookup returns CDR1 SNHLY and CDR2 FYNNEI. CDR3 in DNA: TGTGCCAGCAGTGCTCAGGGGTTGGGGCAGTACTTC. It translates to CASSAQGLGQYF.